These T cell receptor beta chains were read from a single sample in a study of identical twins. Each CDR3 protein gets one entry after TCRdb re-called the 5' RACE reads with MiXCR. The table lists 430,000 or so distinct CDR3 sequences, approximately 24% of them singletons, with 2.9% in the top ten. This same sample was also part of a study on T cells expressing NK-cell markers.

Sequencing was performed on CD4+ T cells sorted from blood. Receptors originate from a woman aged 18-29 years in good health. The CDR3 runs from the conserved cysteine through the conserved F or W. Fields, in order: D gene, CDR3 length, V gene, J gene, clone size, CDR3 protein, CDR3 DNA. The D gene is left open where the match is weak. Size values are once, few and many counts, or a class for expanded clones, and some rows have none.

NA	13	TRBV10-3	TRBJ1-1	NA	CAIRRPQSPEAFF	TGTGCCATCAGGCGGCCGCAATCCCCTGAAGCTTTCTTT
TRBD1	16	TRBV29-1	TRBJ2-3	few	CSVRESTGRGTDTQYF	TGCAGCGTCCGAGAGTCGACTGGCAGGGGGACAGATACGCAGTATTTT
NA	13	TRBV20-1	TRBJ1-3	many	CSAAGGLGNTIYF	TGCAGTGCCGCCGGGGGGCTTGGAAACACCATATATTTT
NA	15	TRBV12-3/TRBV12-4	TRBJ1-1	NA	CASSRGQPLNTEAFF	TGTGCCAGCAGTCGAGGACAGCCTTTGAACACTGAAGCTTTCTTT
NA	18	TRBV20-1	TRBJ1-3	NA	CSARGYGGQTSSGNTIYF	TGCAGTGCTAGGGGGTATGGCGGACAGACCAGCTCTGGAAACACCATATATTTT
NA	16	TRBV5-5	TRBJ2-3	NA	CASSNSGFTGTDTQYF	TGTGCCAGCAGCAACTCGGGCTTTACGGGAACAGATACGCAGTATTTT
NA	17	TRBV4-3	TRBJ2-1	many	CASSQDHLRTAYNEQFF	TGCGCCAGCAGCCAAGATCATCTGAGGACAGCCTACAATGAGCAGTTCTTC
NA	13	TRBV21-1	TRBJ2-4	few	CASSFGTWSIQYF	TGTGCCAGCAGCTTCGGGACTTGGAGCATTCAGTACTTC
NA	13	TRBV30	TRBJ1-5	few	CAWSVGPASTQHF	TGTGCCTGGAGTGTAGGTCCCGCTTCTACCCAGCATTTT
TRBD1	15	TRBV7-2	TRBJ2-6	few	CASSLRGPGANVLTF	TGTGCCAGCAGCTTAAGGGGGCCTGGGGCCAACGTCCTGACTTTC
TRBD2	16	TRBV20-1	TRBJ2-1	NA	CSAPRPGTSASNEQFF	TGCAGTGCCCCTCGTCCCGGGACTAGCGCTTCGAATGAGCAGTTCTTC
TRBD2	15	TRBV5-1	TRBJ2-1	NA	CASSLGLAFYNEQFF	TGCGCCAGCAGCTTGGGACTAGCATTCTACAATGAGCAGTTCTTC
TRBD1	17	TRBV9	TRBJ2-2	few	CASSPQGTGAWTGELFF	TGTGCCAGCAGCCCTCAGGGGACAGGGGCTTGGACCGGGGAGCTGTTTTTT
TRBD2	14	TRBV4-3	TRBJ2-1	few	CASSHSGLYNEQFF	TGCGCCAGCAGCCATAGCGGGCTTTACAATGAGCAGTTCTTC
TRBD2	15	TRBV5-6	TRBJ2-3	NA	CASSTFSGTGDTQYF	TGTGCCAGCAGCACCTTTAGCGGGACGGGCGATACGCAGTATTTT
TRBD1	13	TRBV6-1	TRBJ1-1	few	CATRRPGGTEAFF	TGTGCCACCAGACGACCAGGGGGGACTGAAGCTTTCTTT
TRBD2	16	TRBV6-2/TRBV6-3	TRBJ2-2	few	CASRKTSGRFTGELFF	TGTGCCAGCAGAAAGACTAGCGGGAGATTCACCGGGGAGCTGTTTTTT
NA	15	TRBV5-1	TRBJ2-2	NA	CASHAGQPNTGELFF	TGCGCCAGCCACGCGGGACAGCCGAACACCGGGGAGCTGTTTTTT
NA	15	TRBV20-1	TRBJ2-1	NA	CSAINPGSAHNEQFF	TGCAGTGCTATTAATCCGGGATCGGCACACAATGAGCAGTTCTTC
NA	14	TRBV20-1	TRBJ2-7	NA	CSAPRLESSYEQYF	TGCAGTGCTCCAAGACTGGAGAGCTCCTACGAGCAGTACTTC
TRBD2	17	TRBV5-4	TRBJ2-1	few	CASSGILGLLAYNEQFF	TGTGCCAGCAGCGGGATTTTGGGACTACTGGCCTACAATGAGCAGTTCTTC
NA	15	TRBV20-1	TRBJ2-1	NA	CSAANHRALKGLRFF	TGCAGTGCCGCCAATCACCGGGCCCTGAAGGGGCTCCGGTTCTTC
TRBD2	17	TRBV20-1	TRBJ2-2	many	CSARDRVVAGYTGELFF	TGCAGTGCTAGAGATCGGGTGGTAGCGGGGTACACCGGGGAGCTGTTTTTT
NA	13	TRBV18	TRBJ2-5	NA	CASSPQGKETQYF	TGTGCCAGCTCACCCCAGGGTAAAGAGACCCAGTACTTC
TRBD1	15	TRBV5-1	TRBJ2-5	few	CASSIPGQGEETQYF	TGCGCCAGCAGCATTCCGGGACAGGGTGAGGAGACCCAGTACTTC
NA	14	TRBV12-3/TRBV12-4	TRBJ2-6	NA	CASSQNSGANVLTF	TGTGCCAGCAGCCAGAACTCTGGGGCCAACGTCCTGACTTTC
NA	15	TRBV11-2	TRBJ2-1	many	CASSLEGGGMNEQFF	TGTGCCAGCAGCTTAGAAGGAGGGGGCATGAATGAGCAGTTCTTC
TRBD1	16	TRBV6-5	TRBJ2-7	NA	CASSYSASGGSYEQYF	TGTGCCAGCAGTTACTCGGCCTCAGGGGGTAGTTACGAGCAGTACTTC
NA	15	TRBV2	TRBJ1-6	NA	CASGGRAAANSPLHF	TGTGCCAGCGGCGGACGGGCCGCTGCTAATTCACCCCTCCACTTT
NA	16	TRBV11-2	TRBJ2-7	NA	CASSFGRVFAGYEQYF	TGTGCCAGCAGCTTCGGAAGGGTGTTCGCCGGGTACGAGCAGTACTTC
NA	17	TRBV5-1	TRBJ2-2	NA	CASSPRPLPGATGELFF	TGCGCCAGCAGCCCCCGACCCCTTCCAGGCGCCACCGGGGAGCTGTTTTTT
NA	18	TRBV28	TRBJ2-1	few	CASSFTHIVQGSYNEQFF	TGTGCCAGCAGTTTCACTCATATAGTTCAGGGTTCGTACAATGAGCAGTTCTTC
NA	13	TRBV5-1	TRBJ2-5	NA	CASSLEGHGTQYF	TGCGCCAGCAGCCTGGAGGGACACGGGACCCAGTACTTC
NA	15	TRBV7-7	TRBJ2-7	NA	CASSLGHRGEYEQYF	TGTGCTAGCAGCTTAGGACATAGGGGGGAATACGAGCAGTACTTC
NA	13	TRBV29-1	TRBJ2-7	NA	CSVDGSGYSEQYF	TGCAGCGTTGATGGGTCAGGGTACAGCGAGCAGTACTTC
NA	15	TRBV27	TRBJ2-3	NA	CASSFSPEGADTQYF	TGTGCCAGCAGTTTTAGTCCCGAGGGCGCAGATACGCAGTATTTT
NA	15	TRBV7-8	TRBJ1-1	NA	CASSHNRVGNTEAFF	TGTGCCAGCAGCCATAACAGGGTCGGGAACACTGAAGCTTTCTTT
NA	14	TRBV12-3/TRBV12-4	TRBJ2-1	NA	CASTRAGDYNEQFF	TGTGCCAGCACCCGGGCCGGGGATTACAATGAGCAGTTCTTC
TRBD1	15	TRBV5-1	TRBJ2-2	NA	CASSLDRGWSGELFF	TGCGCCAGCAGCTTGGACAGGGGATGGAGCGGGGAGCTGTTTTTT
NA	14	TRBV4-2	TRBJ2-5	few	CASSQGQGGETQYF	TGTGCCAGCAGCCAAGGGCAGGGTGGAGAGACCCAGTACTTC
TRBD2	14	TRBV20-1	TRBJ2-7	few	CSARNSGGNYEQYF	TGCAGTGCTAGAAATAGCGGGGGAAACTACGAGCAGTACTTC
NA	13	TRBV9	TRBJ2-3	NA	CASCFGATDTQYF	TGTGCCAGCTGTTTTGGGGCCACAGATACGCAGTATTTT
NA	15	TRBV12-3/TRBV12-4	TRBJ2-2	NA	CASSLRVMNTGELFF	TGTGCCAGCAGTTTGAGGGTAATGAACACCGGGGAGCTGTTTTTT
NA	14	TRBV7-8	TRBJ2-1	few	CASSQTRAHNEQFF	TGTGCCAGCAGCCAGACTAGAGCTCACAATGAGCAGTTCTTC
TRBD1	13	TRBV5-8	TRBJ2-7	NA	CATQIRDRGEQYF	TGTGCCACCCAGATAAGGGACAGAGGCGAGCAGTACTTC
NA	13	TRBV20-1	TRBJ1-2	NA	CSAMDGGSYGYTF	TGCAGTGCTATGGACGGGGGGAGCTATGGCTACACCTTC
NA	15	TRBV5-1	TRBJ2-1	NA	CASSFTGGSYNEQFF	TGCGCCAGCAGCTTTACCGGGGGTTCCTACAATGAGCAGTTCTTC
TRBD2	16	TRBV20-1	TRBJ2-3	few	CSAGRPGTTTTDTQYF	TGCAGTGCTGGACGCCCCGGGACTACCACCACAGATACGCAGTATTTT
NA	15	TRBV9	TRBJ1-4	NA	CASSVDRGGDEKLFF	TGTGCCAGCAGCGTGGACCGAGGGGGGGATGAAAAACTGTTTTTT
TRBD2	15	TRBV12-3/TRBV12-4	TRBJ2-5	few	CASSLARTSVETQYF	TGTGCCAGCAGTTTAGCGAGAACTAGCGTTGAGACCCAGTACTTC
NA	8	TRBV27	TRBJ1-3	NA	CASNTIYF	TGTGCCAGCAACACCATATATTTT
NA	13	TRBV5-6	TRBJ2-2	NA	CASSLFWYGELFF	TGTGCCAGCAGCTTGTTCTGGTACGGGGAGCTGTTTTTT
NA	15	TRBV6-1	TRBJ2-7	NA	CASRPSGTAAYEQYF	TGTGCCAGCAGACCAAGCGGGACAGCCGCCTACGAGCAGTACTTC
NA	13	TRBV5-1	TRBJ1-1	few	CASSFAAGTEAFF	TGCGCCAGCAGCTTCGCAGCGGGCACTGAAGCTTTCTTT
NA	12	TRBV7-2	TRBJ1-4	few	CASSSDSFKLFF	TGTGCCAGCAGCTCGGACAGTTTTAAACTGTTTTTT
TRBD2	14	TRBV5-6	TRBJ2-7	few	CASSPGTRAYEQYF	TGTGCCAGCAGCCCGGGGACTAGGGCCTACGAGCAGTACTTC
TRBD1	13	TRBV10-2	TRBJ2-7	NA	CASRVEQGGEQYF	TGCGCCAGCAGGGTCGAACAGGGGGGCGAGCAGTACTTC
NA	15	TRBV11-2	TRBJ1-6	many	CASSLSAGFNSPLHF	TGTGCCAGCAGCTTATCGGCAGGGTTTAATTCACCCCTCCACTTT
NA	13	TRBV20-1	TRBJ2-7	NA	CSARVVVGYEQYF	TGCAGTGCTAGGGTAGTCGTGGGGTACGAGCAGTACTTC
NA	14	TRBV5-1	TRBJ2-2	NA	CASSRASGAGELFF	TGCGCCAGCAGCAGGGCATCGGGGGCCGGGGAGCTGTTTTTT